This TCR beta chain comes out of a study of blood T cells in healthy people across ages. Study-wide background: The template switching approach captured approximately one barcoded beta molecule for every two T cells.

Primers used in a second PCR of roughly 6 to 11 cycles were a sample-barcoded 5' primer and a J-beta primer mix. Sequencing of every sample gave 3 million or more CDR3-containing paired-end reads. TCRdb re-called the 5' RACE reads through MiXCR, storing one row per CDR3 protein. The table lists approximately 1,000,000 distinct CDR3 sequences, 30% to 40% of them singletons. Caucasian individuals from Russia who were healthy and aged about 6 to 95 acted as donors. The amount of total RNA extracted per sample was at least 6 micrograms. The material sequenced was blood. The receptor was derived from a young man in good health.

CDR3 nucleotide sequence: TGTGCCAGCAGCCCGGGGTTGGGGGGGAGGGCAGATACGCAGTATTTT. It yields the protein CASSPGLGGRADTQYF. The rearrangement joins TRBV7-6 to TRBJ2-3; 7 bases are a match to TRBD2. V lost 5 bases, J lost 4 bases, and 12 bases stayed unmatched. The CDR3 consists of 16 residues. Germline V gene sequence: CDR1 SGHVS, CDR2 FNYEAQ.